The 32 T cell receptor beta chains in this list originate from one sample, sequenced in a study of CXCR3-negative and CXCR3-positive naive CD8 T cells. UMI-labeled 5' RACE TRB cDNA libraries were prepared from the cells. From the 5' RACE reads, TCRdb lists one entry per CDR3 protein and no DNA. The listing contains 100,000 to 150,000 distinct CDR3 sequences. Sequenced input: naive CXCR3- CD8+ T cells from blood. Stated subset: CD45RO-CCR7+CD27+CD95- naive CD8+ T cells lacking CXCR3 (TNR3-). These receptors all come from a human donor in good health. Some clones in this sample may be carry-over from other donors' samples.

The chain carries TRBV4-3 and TRBJ2-2; TCRdb lists TRBD1, though no DNA is available to test this call. The CDR3 runs to 17 residues. The germline V gene has CDR1 LGHNA and CDR2 YSLEER. CDR3 amino acids: CASSQDRGQGNTGELLF.

The chain joins TRBV21-1 to TRBJ2-7; no DNA is available, so the TRBD2 call from TCRdb remains unchecked. TRBV21-1 is reported as a pseudogene. This CDR3 region has 15 residues. The CDR3 sequence is CASSKEGRAKYEQYF.

The chain joins TRBV10-3 to TRBJ2-7; as DNA is missing, the TRBD2 call by TCRdb cannot be tested. Per the germline V gene, CDR1 is ENHRY and CDR2 is SYGVKD. This CDR3 has 13 residues. CDR3 amino acids: CAISSAGAYEQYF.

The chain links TRBV12-3 or TRBV12-4 to TRBJ2-5; TCRdb selects TRBD2, and the lack of DNA leaves this call unchecked. The CDR3 totals 13 residues. The CDR3 sequence is CASSWHLLKTQYF.

The V gene is TRBV4-1, the J gene TRBJ2-3; TCRdb indicates TRBD2, and absent DNA this call remains unverified. The V gene's germline CDR1 is MGHRA and CDR2 YSYEKL. The CDR3 spans 16 residues. The chain's CDR3 is CASSQEASEPTDTQYF.

The chain recombines TRBV28 with TRBJ1-2; the D call from TCRdb, TRBD1, cannot be confirmed without DNA. The CDR3 consists of 17 residues. Germline V lookup: CDR1 MDHEN, CDR2 SYDVKM. The CDR3 sequence: CASMRDREFSPLYGYTF.

The rearrangement links TRBV15 to TRBJ2-4; the D gene TCRdb calls, TRBD2, cannot be checked with no DNA. This CDR3 comprises 16 residues. Per the germline V gene, CDR1 is LNHNV and CDR2 is YYDKDF (reference sequence). The CDR3 sequence is CATSTERDLAKNIQYF.

The chain combines TRBV20-1 with TRBJ2-7; the TCRdb D gene call, TRBD2, has no DNA to confirm it. The CDR3 totals 12 residues. Per the germline V gene, CDR1 is DFQATT and CDR2 is SNEGSKA (reference sequence). This CDR3 reads CSARYEGWEQYF.

The V call is TRBV7-2, the J call TRBJ2-7; lacking DNA, the TRBD1 call made by TCRdb goes unchecked. From germline, CDR1 is SGHTA and CDR2 FQGNSA. The CDR3 covers 14 residues. CDR3: CASSWAGEAYEQYF.

The rearrangement joins TRBV5-1 to TRBJ2-1; TCRdb calls TRBD1, which cannot be checked without DNA. Germline-derived CDR1 and CDR2 are SGHRS and YFSETQ. This CDR3 is built from 17 residues. CDR3 protein: CASSLVARTGPTNEQFF.

The rearrangement joins TRBV29-1 to TRBJ1-2; TCRdb outputs TRBD1, but without DNA this stays unchecked. The CDR3 loop spans 15 amino acids. CDR1 is SQVTM and CDR2 is ANQGSEA in the germline V gene. The CDR3 protein is CSVEMGAGINYGYTF.

The chain carries TRBV4-3 and TRBJ2-2; checking the TCRdb D call of TRBD1 is not possible without DNA. CDR1 is LGHNA and CDR2 is YSLEER in the germline V gene. CDR3 length: 17 amino acids. The CDR3 here is CASSQHGQGAGTGELFF.

The chain has TRBV29-1 and TRBJ1-1; TCRdb returns TRBD1, unconfirmable since there is no DNA. Germline V gene sequence: CDR1 SQVTM, CDR2 ANQGSEA. The CDR3 runs 14 residues. The CDR3 sequence is CSVGLGRENTEAFF. The variable domain in full, completed from reference TRBV29-1 and TRBJ1-1, reads SAVISQKPSRDICQRGTSLTIQCQVDSQVTMMFWYRQQPGQSLTLIATANQGSEATYESGFVIDKFPISRPNLTFSTLTVSNMSPEDSSIYLCSVGLGRENTEAFFGQGTRLTVV.

This chain uses TRBV3-1 with TRBJ2-3; the TCRdb call, TRBD2, lacks DNA for checking. Germline CDR1 reads LGHDT; CDR2 reads YNNKEL (reference sequence). This CDR3 is 16 amino acids long. CDR3 residues: CASSPGLAGMTDTQYF.

J is TRBJ2-1 and V is TRBV3-1; TCRdb selects TRBD1, and the lack of DNA leaves this call unchecked. Looked up from germline, CDR1 is LGHDT and CDR2 is YNNKEL (reference sequence). CDR3 length equals 17 residues. The CDR3 spells CASSQGTGGFLYNEQFF.

The rearrangement joins TRBV3-1 to TRBJ1-6; TCRdb picks TRBD1, but there is no DNA to check that call. Germline V gene sequence: CDR1 LGHDT, CDR2 YNNKEL (reference sequence). The CDR3 loop spans 17 amino acids. The CDR3 sequence: CASGQGGSTVYNSPLHF.

The CDR3 spells CASSEEAGITDTQYF. This chain uses TRBV2 with TRBJ2-3; TCRdb picks TRBD2, but there is no DNA to check that call. CDR3 size: 15 residues. Germline CDR1 SNHLY, CDR2 FYNNEI.

V and J are TRBV9 and TRBJ1-1. Germline V gene data show CDR1 as SGDLS and CDR2 as YYNGEE. The length of the CDR3 is 13 residues. The CDR3 sequence is CASSNRQNTEAFF.

This sequence joins TRBV5-1 and TRBJ2-5; there is no DNA to check the TCRdb D call of TRBD2. The CDR3 runs to 14 residues. CDR1 and CDR2 from the germline V gene are SGHRS and YFSETQ. The CDR3 here is CASGWVTSAETQYF.

The chain combines TRBV7-9 with TRBJ1-1. The CDR3 spans 16 residues. Per the germline V gene, CDR1 is SEHNR and CDR2 is FQNEAQ (reference sequence). The CDR3 reads CASSLVGLSMNTEAFF.

The V and J genes are TRBV28 and TRBJ2-1; the TRBD2 assignment by TCRdb is unverifiable without DNA. Germline-derived CDR1 and CDR2 are MDHEN and SYDVKM. The CDR3 length is 12 residues. CDR3 region: CASSLGLDEQFF.

The chain carries TRBV15 and TRBJ2-1; TCRdb proposes TRBD2, but this gene call is untestable without DNA. The CDR3 sequence is 18 residues long. Germline V gives CDR1 LNHNV, CDR2 YYDKDF (reference sequence). The CDR3 spells CATSRDLGLAGSMVEQFF.

The gene calls are TRBV2 and TRBJ2-1. The CDR3 extends over 12 amino acids. Germline-derived CDR1 and CDR2 are SNHLY and FYNNEI. The CDR3 here is CASRRVVDEQFF. Combining the CDR3 with reference TRBV2 and TRBJ2-1 gives the whole variable domain EPEVTQTPSHQVTQMGQEVILRCVPISNHLYFYWYRQILGQKVEFLVSFYNNEISEKSEIFDDQFSVERPDGSNFTLKIRSTKLEDSAMYFCASRRVVDEQFFGPGTRLTVL.

The J gene is TRBJ1-1, the V gene TRBV25-1. The CDR3 is 13 amino acids. The germline V gene encodes CDR1 MGHDK and CDR2 SYGVNS. CDR3 loop: CASSESWGTEAFF.

The rearrangement uses TRBV29-1 and TRBJ2-1; the TCRdb call, TRBD2, lacks DNA for checking. Germline CDR1 SQVTM, CDR2 ANQGSEA. This CDR3 spans 13 amino acids. The CDR3 loop is CSAFGLVDNEQFF.

This chain uses TRBV6-5 with TRBJ2-1; without DNA, the TCRdb call of TRBD1 cannot be checked. The CDR3 totals 13 residues. CDR1 and CDR2 (germline): MNHEY, SVGAGI. The CDR3 protein is CASSYGQGGEQFF.

The rearrangement links TRBV6-2 or TRBV6-3 to TRBJ2-3; TCRdb selects TRBD2, and the lack of DNA leaves this call unchecked. Germline V lookup: CDR1 MNHEY, CDR2 SVGEGT. The CDR3 has 18 residues. The CDR3 sequence: CASTQGARGGLPTDTQYF.

The chain uses TRBV5-6 and TRBJ2-4; TCRdb selects TRBD1, and the lack of DNA leaves this call unchecked. The CDR3 covers 15 residues. CDR1 is SGHDT, CDR2 YYEEEE, per germline. CDR3 amino acids: CASSRTTGSGNIQYF.

V gene TRBV4-1 combines with J gene TRBJ2-4; TCRdb selects TRBD1, and the lack of DNA leaves this call unchecked. The CDR3 runs 12 residues. The germline CDR1 and CDR2 sequences are MGHRA and YSYEKL. The CDR3 sequence: CASSQDGQGVDF.

This chain uses TRBV29-1 with TRBJ2-3. The CDR3 spans 13 residues. The germline V gene encodes CDR1 SQVTM and CDR2 ANQGSEA. The CDR3 protein is CSVGRSSTDTQYF.

The chain employs TRBV5-1 and TRBJ2-7. The germline V gene has CDR1 SGHRS and CDR2 YFSETQ. CDR3 length: 16 amino acids. CDR3 sequence: CASKLGPRTATYEQYF.

The chain is built from TRBV29-1 and TRBJ2-2; the TRBD2 assignment by TCRdb is unverifiable without DNA. CDR1 and CDR2 (germline): SQVTM, ANQGSEA. The CDR3 contains 14 residues. The chain's CDR3 is CSAERGEVSGELFF.